The entry below describes one T cell receptor beta chain. This sample is part of a study of blood T cells in healthy people across ages. In the study overall: With template switching, about one barcoded beta molecule was captured per two T cells.

A J-beta primer mix and a sample-barcoded 5' primer were used in a second PCR of roughly 6 to 12 cycles. TCRdb recomputed calls from the 5' RACE reads with MiXCR, one row per CDR3 protein. The sample consists of a few hundred thousand distinct CDR3 sequences, about 52% of them appearing once. The germline V gene has CDR1 MNHEY and CDR2 SMNVEV (reference sequence). The CDR3 runs to 15 residues. Sequenced: blood. This TCR came from a man in his 60s in good health. The chain combines TRBV27 with TRBJ2-5; D is unresolved. The J call is in doubt because the DNA end fits TRBJ2-7 better. The CDR3 region is CASSPGYLGSYEQYF. In DNA form, the CDR3 reads TGTGCCAGCAGTCCCGGTTACTTGGGGTCTTACGAGCAGTACTTC.